This T cell receptor (beta chain) was sequenced in a study of T cell changes during pregnancy in multiple sclerosis. Trimming removed 0 bases from V and 6 bases from J, with 11 bases in between. CDR3 length equals 15 residues. CDR1 and CDR2 from the germline V gene are ENHRY and SYGVKD. The protocol was immunoSEQ multiplex PCR, while the TCRdb copy is restricted to in-frame clones and leaves out a portion. The sample lists 40,000 or so clones; more than 80% were seen once. The sequenced sample was peripheral blood, obtained before pregnancy. This clonotype originated in a female donor with multiple sclerosis, enrolled in a pregnancy study. The chain recombines TRBV10-3 with TRBJ2-2; D perhaps matches TRBD1 (5 bases). The chain's CDR3 is CAISESNGAPGELFF. The CDR3 DNA sequence: TGTGCCATCAGTGAGTCTAATGGGGCCCCCGGGGAGCTGTTTTTT.